This entry features one TCR beta chain sequence. The antigen is not known. The CDR3 is 14 amino acids. V lost 2 bases, J lost 1 base, and 5 bases lay in between. Every participating donor contributed about 10 milliliters of peripheral blood through a draw. The entry originates in a study of blood T cells in healthy people across ages. Sample-barcoded 5' priming and a J-beta primer mix drove a second PCR of roughly 7 to 11 cycles. Each cDNA molecule carried a tag from a template-switch adaptor that contained 12 random nucleotides. MiXCR was run by TCRdb on the 5' RACE reads, yielding one entry per CDR3 protein. The sample carries 800,000 or so distinct CDR3 sequences, about half recorded once. Study-wide results and limits: Roughly linearly, TCR beta diversity per million T cells fell as age increased. Diversity figures derived from one million T cells were judged to underestimate the true value.

The sequence was obtained from a man aged 80 or over in good health. This chain uses TRBV12-3 or TRBV12-4 with TRBJ2-2; D remains unclear. The specimen was blood. CDR3 DNA sequence: TGTGCCAGCAGTTTACTGATGAACACCGGGGAGCTGTTTTTT. It codes for CASSLLMNTGELFF.